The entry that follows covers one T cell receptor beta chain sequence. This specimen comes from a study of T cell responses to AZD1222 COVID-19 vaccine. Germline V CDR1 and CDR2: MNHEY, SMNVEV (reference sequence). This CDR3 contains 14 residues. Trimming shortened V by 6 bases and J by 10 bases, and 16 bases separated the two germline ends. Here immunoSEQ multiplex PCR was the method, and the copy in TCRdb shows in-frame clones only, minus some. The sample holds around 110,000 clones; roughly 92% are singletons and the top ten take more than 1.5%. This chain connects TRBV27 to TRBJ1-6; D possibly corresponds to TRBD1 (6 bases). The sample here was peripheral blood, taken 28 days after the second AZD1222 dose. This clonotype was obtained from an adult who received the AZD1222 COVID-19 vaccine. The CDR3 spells CASSTTGFGSPLHF. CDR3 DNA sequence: TGTGCCAGCAGCACAACAGGGTTTGGGTCACCCCTCCACTTT.